The 13 T cell receptor beta chains listed next were all sequenced from one sample in a study of cytomegalovirus exposure and HLA in healthy donors. Measured with immunoSEQ multiplex PCR; TCRdb has only the in-frame clones, and not every one. Of some 65,000 clones in the sample, roughly 94% are singletons; the top ten hold 4% to 5.5%. Sequencing was done on a sample of PBMCs. The receptors here all came from a man aged 18 to 35 in good health and CMV-seropositive.

The V and J genes are TRBV27 and TRBJ2-2, with TRBD2 matching over 7 bases. Unmatched junction bases numbered 9, after V lost 2 bases and J lost 6 bases. The CDR3 totals 16 residues. The germline V gene has CDR1 MNHEY and CDR2 SMNVEV (reference sequence). In DNA form, the CDR3 reads TGTGCCAGCAGTTTACTAAGACTAGCAAGGCCCGGGGAGCTGTTTTTT. It yields the protein CASSLLRLARPGELFF.

The chain recombines TRBV12-5 with TRBJ1-3; possibly TRBD1 for D (5 bases). V lost 11 bases and J lost 4, with 12 bases in between. Germline CDR1 is LGHNT and CDR2 is FRNRAP. CDR3 length: 12 amino acids. The CDR3 loop is CAGGEYGNTIYF. CDR3 DNA: TGTGCTGGGGGGGAGTACGGAAACACCATATATTTT.

This clone was counted a single time. This sequence joins TRBV5-4 and TRBJ1-2; D uncertain. Per the germline V gene, CDR1 is SGHNT and CDR2 is YYREEE (reference sequence). The CDR3 is 13 amino acids. Trimming removed 3 bases at V and 4 bases at J, with 10 bases between. The DNA for the CDR3 is TGTGCCAGCAGCTCCATGTTACTCTATGGCTACACCTTC. Translated: CASSSMLLYGYTF.

The genes are TRBV7-9 and TRBJ2-3, with TRBD2 matching 9 bases. The CDR3 has 15 residues. The V gene end was trimmed by 4 bases and the J gene end by 8 bases; junction bases not matched to a gene: 10. CDR1 is SEHNR and CDR2 is FQNEAQ in the germline V gene (reference sequence). The CDR3 sequence: CASSSDAGGVGTQYF. In DNA, the CDR3 is TGTGCCAGCAGCTCTGACGCGGGGGGGGTCGGTACGCAGTATTTT.

The chain combines TRBV6-5 with TRBJ2-7; 7 bases line up with TRBD1. The junction had 4 bases not matched to a gene; V was cut back by 2 bases and J by 6 bases. Germline CDR1 reads MNHEY; CDR2 reads SVGAGI. There are 13 residues in the CDR3. In DNA form, the CDR3 reads TGTGCCAGCAGTTACACGACAGGGCTCGAGCAGTACTTC. Protein product: CASSYTTGLEQYF.

The chain carries TRBV9 and TRBJ2-1; 10 bases line up with TRBD2. Germline lookup yields CDR1 SGDLS and CDR2 YYNGEE. Trimming cost V 6 bases and J 10 bases; bases outside gene matches: 13. CDR3 length equals 15 residues. CDR3 amino acids: CASTNDPSGSYEQFF. The CDR3 bases are TGTGCCAGCACGAACGACCCTAGCGGGAGTTACGAGCAGTTCTTC.

V is TRBV28 and J is TRBJ1-2; weak D call: TRBD1 (5 bases). The CDR3 has 13 residues. Trimming shortened V by 2 bases and J by 5 bases, and 9 bases separated the two germline ends. Germline V CDR1 and CDR2: MDHEN, SYDVKM. Here the CDR3 reads CASSLTDRYGYTF. DNA for the CDR3: TGTGCCAGCAGTTTAACAGACAGATATGGCTACACCTTC.

V usage is TRBV9 and J usage is TRBJ2-6, with TRBD2 matching 10 bases. J lost 1 base, V lost 8 bases, and 6 bases had no gene match. From germline, CDR1 is SGDLS and CDR2 YYNGEE. The CDR3 spans 16 residues. The CDR3 DNA reads as TGTGCCAGTGAGACTAGCGGGTATTCTGGGGCCAACGTCCTGACTTTC. It codes for CASETSGYSGANVLTF.

V gene TRBV29-1 combines with J gene TRBJ1-1; 7 bases are shared with TRBD1. The V segment lost 7 bases and the J segment 6 bases; nucleotides outside the gene matches: 8. Germline V CDR1 and CDR2: SQVTM, ANQGSEA. The CDR3 loop spans 12 amino acids. The DNA of the CDR3 is TGCAGCGGCACCAAAGGGGGCTCTGAAGCTTTCTTT. Translated: CSGTKGGSEAFF.

V usage is TRBV7-9 and J usage is TRBJ2-7; 8 nucleotides match TRBD2. V lost 4 bases and J lost 0; bases outside the gene matches: 5. This CDR3 spans 15 amino acids. Germline CDR1 and CDR2: SEHNR and FQNEAQ (reference sequence). The CDR3 nucleotides read TGTGCCAGCAGCTCCTTTCTAGCGGGCTCCTACGAGCAGTACTTC. As protein: CASSSFLAGSYEQYF.

The chain joins TRBV6-4 to TRBJ2-7; TRBD1 agrees at 9 bases. V shed 10 bases, J shed 5 bases, and the junction held 9 bases outside the gene matches. Germline-derived CDR1 and CDR2 are MRHNA and SNTAGT. This CDR3 contains 13 residues. CDR3 sequence: CATRRTGADEQYF. Here the CDR3 DNA reads TGTGCCACGCGGAGGACAGGGGCCGACGAGCAGTACTTC.

The genes are TRBV29-1 and TRBJ2-1, with D possibly being TRBD1 (6 bases). The CDR3 is made up of 14 amino acids. Germline-derived CDR1 and CDR2 are SQVTM and ANQGSEA. V was pared by 7 bases and J by 3 bases, with 16 bases between. This chain's CDR3 is CSGGNRAFYNEQFF. CDR3 nucleotides: TGCAGCGGAGGTAACAGGGCCTTCTACAATGAGCAGTTCTTC.

The chain uses TRBV7-9 and TRBJ2-7; TRBD1 is a possible D gene (5 bases). CDR3 length: 16 residues. Germline CDR1 SEHNR, CDR2 FQNEAQ (reference sequence). V was clipped by 5 bases and J by 5 bases, with 22 bases between them. For the CDR3, the DNA is TGTGCCAGCAGCATCGGTCCGGCGGCCACAGGAAACGAGCAGTACTTC. Amino acid sequence: CASSIGPAATGNEQYF.